The 5 T cell receptor beta chains below come from one sample, sequenced in a study of blood T cell repertoires in COVID-19. Profiling relied on immunoSEQ multiplex PCR, and the TCRdb table lists in-frame clones only, not all of them. The table shows 150,000 to 200,000 clones, with roughly nine tenths occurring only once. What was sequenced was peripheral blood. All receptors derive from a man younger than 35 who had recovered from COVID-19.

V is TRBV6-5 and J is TRBJ1-4, with a possible D match to TRBD1 (5 bases). This CDR3 has 15 amino acids. V gave up 6 bases and J gave up 0 bases, with 11 bases separating them. From germline, CDR1 is MNHEY and CDR2 SVGAGI. CDR3 amino acids: CASSRRGATNEKLFF. The CDR3 region has the DNA TGTGCCAGCAGCAGGCGGGGGGCAACTAATGAAAAACTGTTTTTT.

The V call is TRBV6-1, the J call TRBJ1-3, with TRBD1 identical over 7 bases. Germline values: CDR1 MNHNS, CDR2 SASEGT. The V gene end was trimmed by 4 bases and the J gene end by 4 bases; junction bases not matched to a gene: 13. The CDR3 covers 17 residues. CDR3 nucleotide sequence: TGTGCCAGCAGTGTTCCGGACAGGCCATGGGGGGGAAACACCATATATTTT. The encoded protein is CASSVPDRPWGGNTIYF.

The chain links TRBV6-2 or TRBV6-3 to TRBJ2-7; D is unresolved. CDR3 length: 14 residues. Looked up from germline, CDR1 is MNHEY and CDR2 is SVGEGT. V was pared by 5 bases and J by 4 bases, with 15 bases between. This CDR3 is CASSQERRLYEQYF. The CDR3 nucleotides are TGTGCCAGCAGTCAGGAACGACGCTTATACGAGCAGTACTTC.

This chain uses TRBV21-1 with TRBJ2-7; the DNA was not compared with TRBD2, the D call given in the table. TRBV21-1 is a pseudogene locus. The CDR3 contains 13 residues. The CDR3 nucleotides are TGTGCCAGCAGCAAAATGGGAGGGGACGAGCAGTACTTC. Protein: CASSKMGGDEQYF.

This clone was observed a single time. The CDR3 DNA is TGTGCCAGCAGTGAAGCGTTCAGGGGGCCGCACACTGAAGCTTTCTTT. Its translation: CASSEAFRGPHTEAFF. V and J are TRBV6-1 and TRBJ1-1, with TRBD1 identical over 8 bases. This CDR3 comprises 16 residues. The ends lost 0 bases at V and 3 bases at J; junction bases unmatched: 6. The germline CDR1 and CDR2 sequences are MNHNS and SASEGT.